Below, 3 T cell receptor beta chains from the same sample are listed, as sequenced in a study of monozygotic twins with inflammatory bowel disease. TCRdb reworked the 5' RACE reads into one entry per CDR3 protein, no DNA. This repertoire includes under 200,000 distinct CDR3 sequences. Material: blood. The receptors were sampled from a human donor with ulcerative colitis or Crohn's disease, or a healthy co-twin of an affected twin (not recorded which).

The V call is TRBV4-2, the J call TRBJ2-2; TCRdb proposes TRBD2, but this gene call is untestable without DNA. Germline values: CDR1 LGHNA, CDR2 YNFKEQ. This CDR3 region has 15 residues. The chain's CDR3 is CASSQEAGGPGELFF.

The V call is TRBV6-2 or TRBV6-3, the J call TRBJ2-1; TCRdb reports TRBD1, a call that lacks DNA to check it against. Germline V lookup: CDR1 MNHEY, CDR2 SVGEGT. This CDR3 region has 14 residues. The CDR3: CASRGWGGRDEQFF.

The J gene is TRBJ1-2, the V gene TRBV28; the TCRdb call, TRBD1, lacks DNA for checking. Germline V gives CDR1 MDHEN, CDR2 SYDVKM. The CDR3 length is 15 residues. The CDR3: CASSFGGQGNYGYTF.